This TCR beta chain appears in the sequencing data of a study of cytomegalovirus exposure and HLA in healthy donors. Study background: A subsequent analysis stated that the 120 or so validation repertoires were run on the same platform as the 600 to 750 first-cohort repertoires.

Notes on the study in general: Subsequent analysis of the 120 or so validation repertoires found a tendency for first-cohort TCR clusters to co-occur.

V lost 3 bases and J lost 5; bases outside the gene matches: 11. This CDR3 has 16 amino acids. Germline V gene data show CDR1 as ENHRY and CDR2 as SYGVKD. With respect to this clone: Its antigen is unidentified.

Assay: immunoSEQ multiplex PCR; the TCRdb copy retains only in-frame clones and omits some. The table shows approximately 140,000 clones, with approximately 87% occurring only once. This clonotype originated in a man younger than 35 in good health and CMV-seronegative. Sequenced sample: PBMCs. V usage is TRBV10-3 and J usage is TRBJ2-7; 9 bases agree with TRBD1. The DNA of the CDR3 is TGTGCCATCAGTGATGCCCGGGACAGGGAGGCAGACGAGCAGTACTTC. This encodes CAISDARDREADEQYF.